The entry below gives a single T cell receptor beta chain sequence along with its context. Its antigen remains unidentified. No much larger clone is present one base from it, and per-base qualities are unavailable. TCRbeta CDR3 regions were amplified from genomic DNA by means of the immunoSEQ Assay, a bias-controlled multiplex PCR. On the study's bioinformatics: Nucleated cell counts per sample were estimated from amplification of reference gene primers within the assay. Sequence reads were collapsed and filtered to measure the absolute abundance of every unique TCRbeta CDR3 rearrangement. For each sample, productive Simpson clonality was calculated as the square root of Simpson's diversity index over productive rearrangements. What TCRdb holds here is the immuneACCESS table cut down to in-frame rearrangements. Part of the clones is not present; checked against another copy, under half of the missing clones reflect an unresolved V gene, and the others are unexplained. The V and J calls and clone size are taken from that table; D and trimming were inferred from the DNA. This sample lists under 500,000 clones; about 90% were detected once. The ten largest clones take up about 2% of the sample.

This sample is part of a study of blood T cell repertoires in COVID-19 (dated by TCRdb to the early 2020s). Describing the broader study: Samples from collaborators originated in the United States, Italy and Spain and spanned both the acute and convalescent phases of COVID-19. The prospective study material was composed of cDNA or gDNA derived from T cells, B-cell-depleted T cells, or PBMCs. Subjects who had been exposed to COVID-19, were actively infected with it, or had recovered from it provided the deeply sampled blood TCRbeta repertoires that made up the dataset. The repertoires were released in a freely available public database intended as a resource for research on the immune response to SARS-CoV-2. Samples came from the ongoing ImmuneRACE study (first 160 participants) plus 1,254 subjects from 6 global collaborators. The sample metadata nearly always contained a de-identified subject ID, COVID-19 status, age in years and sex. Where available, HLA class I and class II types were obtained from metadata supplied by the sample provider rather than from assay-based typing.

The CDR3 covers 14 residues, taking in both the cysteine and the phenylalanine. The entry retains the CDR3 DNA only, 42 bases that are in frame from base 1. The germline V gene yields MNHEY for CDR1 and SVGAGI for CDR2. At the junction V is shortened by 4 bases and J by 4 bases; bases outside the gene matches: 3. In the prospective study, participants were roughly 18 to 95 years old, resided in 20 to 30 geographic areas of the United States, and were enrolled through a virtual design. In the prospective study, participants were assigned to cohorts based on the clinical history participants reported in a screening survey and a study questionnaire. In the prospective study, whole blood, serum and a nasopharyngeal or oropharyngeal swab were collected from each participant by mobile phlebotomists. Prospective study participants could optionally give additional blood draws and questionnaires over an approximately 2-month period. Before DNA extraction, prospective study blood samples were shipped either frozen or at room temperature.

Broad study findings and their caveats: The quantity of clinical and demographic metadata differed by source and by participant and was supplied without curation.

Recombination linked TRBV6-5 to TRBJ1-5, with TRBD1 matching 8 junction bases. The sequence came from a woman under 30 with acute COVID-19. Sequencing was performed on PBMCs or T cells enriched from blood (not recorded which). The CDR3 has the sequence CASSLGQVNQPQHF. In nucleotides, the sequence is TGTGCCAGCAGTTTGGGACAGGTAAATCAGCCCCAGCATTTT.